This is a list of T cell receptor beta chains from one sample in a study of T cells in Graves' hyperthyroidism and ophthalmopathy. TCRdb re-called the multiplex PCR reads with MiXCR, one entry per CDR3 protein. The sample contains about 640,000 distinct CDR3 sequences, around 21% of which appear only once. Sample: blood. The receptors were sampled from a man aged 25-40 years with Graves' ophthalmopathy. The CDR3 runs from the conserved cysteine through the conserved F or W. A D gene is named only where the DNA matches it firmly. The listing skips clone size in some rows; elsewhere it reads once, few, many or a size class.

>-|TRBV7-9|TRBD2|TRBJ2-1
TGTGCCAGCTTCAGCGGGAGAGGCGATGAGCAGTTCTTC
CASFSGRGDEQFF
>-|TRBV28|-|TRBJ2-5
TGTGCCAAGAAATACACGGGGCTAGTCGGGGAGACCCAGTACTTC
CAKKYTGLVGETQYF
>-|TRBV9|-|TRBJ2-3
TGTGCCAGCAGCGTCGGAGGGGACTGGGAGTATACGCAGTATTTT
CASSVGGDWEYTQYF
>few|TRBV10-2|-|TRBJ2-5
TGCGCCAGCAGTGCGGTGGGGGGAAGAGAGACCCAGTACTTC
CASSAVGGRETQYF
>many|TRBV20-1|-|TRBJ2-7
TGCAGTGCTAGAGATGGGAACGGTCGCTACGAGCAGTACTTC
CSARDGNGRYEQYF
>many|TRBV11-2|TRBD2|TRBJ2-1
TGTGCCAGCAGCTTACCAAGCGGGAGCTCCTACAATGAGCAGTTCTTC
CASSLPSGSSYNEQFF
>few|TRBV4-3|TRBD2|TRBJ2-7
TGCGCCAGCAGCCAAGATCGCGGGGGCTACGAGCAGTACTTC
CASSQDRGGYEQYF
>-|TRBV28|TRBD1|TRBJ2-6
TGTGCCAGCAGTTCGGGACAGGGGGCGCGGAACGTCCTGACTTTC
CASSSGQGARNVLTF
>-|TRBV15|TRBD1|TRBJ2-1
TGTGCCACCAGCAGAGTTCTCCTGACAGGGAAGGATGAGCAGTTCTTC
CATSRVLLTGKDEQFF
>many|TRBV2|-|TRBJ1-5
TGTGCCAGCAGAATGACGGACGGCAATCAGCCCCAGCATTTT
CASRMTDGNQPQHF
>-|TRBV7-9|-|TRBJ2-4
TGTGCCAGCAGCTTACCACTGGGCCCCGCGGACAAAAACATTCAGTACTTC
CASSLPLGPADKNIQYF
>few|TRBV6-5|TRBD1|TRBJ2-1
TGTGCCAGCAGTTACAATCTCGGCAGGGGGAACAATGAGCAGTTCTTC
CASSYNLGRGNNEQFF
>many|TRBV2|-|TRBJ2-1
TGTGCCAGCAGTCAGAGGGGTGGGTACGGAATGGAGCAGTTCTTC
CASSQRGGYGMEQFF
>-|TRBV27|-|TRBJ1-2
TGTGCCAGCAGTTTCACTGGACAGTACTATGGCTACACCTTC
CASSFTGQYYGYTF
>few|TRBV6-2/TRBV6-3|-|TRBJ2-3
TGTGCCAGCAGTAGACTAGTGGATACGCAGTATTTT
CASSRLVDTQYF
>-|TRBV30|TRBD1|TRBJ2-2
TGTGCCTGGAGTGATTTGCGGACAGGGTTTCCCGGGGAGCTGTTTTTT
CAWSDLRTGFPGELFF
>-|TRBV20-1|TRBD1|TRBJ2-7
TGCAGTGCTAGAGACCCTATTTCCGGGACAGGAAGCTCCTACGAGCAGTACTTC
CSARDPISGTGSSYEQYF
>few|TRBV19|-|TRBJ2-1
TGTGCCAGTAGTCCTACAGGGCCCTACTCCTACAATGAGCAGTTCTTC
CASSPTGPYSYNEQFF
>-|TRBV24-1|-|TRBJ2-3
TGTGCCACCAGTGACCCCTCCCGCGGGTTTGGGCAGTATTTT
CATSDPSRGFGQYF
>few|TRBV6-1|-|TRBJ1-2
TGTGCCAGCAGTAACCTGGGGGGGCGACGTTCAGGGTATGGCTACACCTTC
CASSNLGGRRSGYGYTF
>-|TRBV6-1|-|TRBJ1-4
TGTGCCATCAGTGAGTGGGGATCAACTAATGAAAAACTGTTTTTT
CAISEWGSTNEKLFF
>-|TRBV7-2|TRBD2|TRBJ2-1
TGTGCCACCACCGGACTAGCGGGGTACAATGAGCAGTTCTTC
CATTGLAGYNEQFF
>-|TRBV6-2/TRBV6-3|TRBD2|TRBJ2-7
TGTGCCAGCACTAGCGGGAGCTGGGCCGTATCCGAGCAGTACTTC
CASTSGSWAVSEQYF
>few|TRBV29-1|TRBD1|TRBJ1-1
TGCAGCGTTGCCACCGACAGGGGGAACACTGAAGCTTTCTTT
CSVATDRGNTEAFF
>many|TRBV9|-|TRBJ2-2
TGTGCCAGCAGCCGACAGGGAGGGGCCGGGGAGCTGTTTTTT
CASSRQGGAGELFF
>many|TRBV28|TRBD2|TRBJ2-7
TGTGCCAGCAGTTTACCCGGACTAGCGCGGGAGCAGTACTTC
CASSLPGLAREQYF
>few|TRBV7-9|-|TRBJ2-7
TGTGCCAGCAGCTTGCAGGGGACATTACACGAGCAGTACTTC
CASSLQGTLHEQYF
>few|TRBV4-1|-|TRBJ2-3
TGCGCCAGCAGCCTAGTAGGTGTGAGCACAGATACGCAGTATTTT
CASSLVGVSTDTQYF
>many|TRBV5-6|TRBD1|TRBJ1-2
TGTGCCAGCAGCCCTCCCTCGACAGGGTATGGCTACACCTTC
CASSPPSTGYGYTF
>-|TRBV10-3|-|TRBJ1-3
TGTGCCACCTCGGACCGCTCTGGAAACACCATATATTTT
CATSDRSGNTIYF
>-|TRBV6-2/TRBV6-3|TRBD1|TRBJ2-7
TGTGCCAGCAGATCGACAGGGACCTACGAGCAGTACTTC
CASRSTGTYEQYF
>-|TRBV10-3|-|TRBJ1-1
TGTGCCATCAGTGAGGGCGGCGGGAACACTGAAGCTTTCTTT
CAISEGGGNTEAFF
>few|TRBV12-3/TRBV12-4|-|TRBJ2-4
TGTGCCAGCAGCCCCGCCGGGGGGCGAGGAGCCAAAAACATTCAGTACTTC
CASSPAGGRGAKNIQYF
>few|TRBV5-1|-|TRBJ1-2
TGCGCCAGCGGACAAGGGGGACGTGGCTACACCTTC
CASGQGGRGYTF
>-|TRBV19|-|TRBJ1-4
TGTGCCAGTAGTACGTGGACGGATATGTTTACTAATGAAAAACTGTTTTTT
CASSTWTDMFTNEKLFF
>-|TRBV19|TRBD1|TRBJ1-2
TGTGCCAGTAGTATACCTGAGGGACAGGGGGCATTCCTCCGACGCTACACCTTC
CASSIPEGQGAFLRRYTF
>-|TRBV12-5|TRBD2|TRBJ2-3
TGTGCTAGTGGGAGGACGGGACTAGCAAACACAGATACGCAGTATTTT
CASGRTGLANTDTQYF
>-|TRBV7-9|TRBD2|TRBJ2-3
TGTGCCAGCAGCTTAGAAAGGACTAGCGGCCCCGCAGATACGCAGTATTTT
CASSLERTSGPADTQYF
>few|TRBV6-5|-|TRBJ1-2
TGTGCCAGCAGTTACGACAAGACGGACTACACCTTC
CASSYDKTDYTF
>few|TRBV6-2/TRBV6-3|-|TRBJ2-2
TGTGCCAGCGCGAGGGCGGGAAACACCGGGGAGCTGTTTTTT
CASARAGNTGELFF
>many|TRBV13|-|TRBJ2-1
TGTGCCAGCAGCGCAAGAATGGGGGTGGGGTACAATGAGCAGTTCTTC
CASSARMGVGYNEQFF
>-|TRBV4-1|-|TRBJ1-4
TGCGCCAGCAGCCAGGGCGGAGGAGATGGGGAAAAACTGTTTTTT
CASSQGGGDGEKLFF
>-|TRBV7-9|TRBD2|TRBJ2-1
TGTGCCAGCAGTGAAGGGGCTAGCGGGAGAAACGAGCAGTTCTTC
CASSEGASGRNEQFF
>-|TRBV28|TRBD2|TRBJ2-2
TGTGCCAGCAGTTTAGGAGGCGGTGGGCTAGCGGGAGTTCGGGAGCTGTTTTTT
CASSLGGGGLAGVRELFF
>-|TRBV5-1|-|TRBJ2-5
TGCGCCAGCAGCTTGATCGTCCTTGGCCCTCTCCAAGAGACCCAGTACTTC
CASSLIVLGPLQETQYF
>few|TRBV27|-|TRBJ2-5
TGTGCCAGCACCCCCCGTGGACCCCAAGAGACCCAGTACTTC
CASTPRGPQETQYF
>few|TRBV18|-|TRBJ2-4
TGTGCCAGCTCACTGGGGGTGCCGATGGCCAAAAACATTCAGTACTTC
CASSLGVPMAKNIQYF
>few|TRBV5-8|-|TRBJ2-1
TGTGCCAGCAGTTCGTCAGTTTACAATGAGCAGTTCTTC
CASSSSVYNEQFF
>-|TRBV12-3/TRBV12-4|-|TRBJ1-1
TGTGCCAGCAGTCCGACAGTCGCAAACACTGAAGCTTTCTTT
CASSPTVANTEAFF
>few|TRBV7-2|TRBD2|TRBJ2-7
TGTGCCAGCAGCAGGACTAGCGACCCCTACGAGCAGTACTTC
CASSRTSDPYEQYF
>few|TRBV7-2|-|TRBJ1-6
TGTGCCAGCAGCTTACGCCCTACCGGGAATTCACCCCTCCACTTT
CASSLRPTGNSPLHF
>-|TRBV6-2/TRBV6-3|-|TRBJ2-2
TGTGCCAGCAGTTACTACTCCGGGATGCGCGGGGAGCTGTTTTTT
CASSYYSGMRGELFF
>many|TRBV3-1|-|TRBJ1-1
TGTGCCAGCAGCTTCGACAGGACTGAAGCTTTCTTT
CASSFDRTEAFF
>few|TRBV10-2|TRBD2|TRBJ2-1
TGCGCCAGTTCGAGTAGCGGGAGAGGGAATGAGCAGTTCTTC
CASSSSGRGNEQFF